There are many counts of the clone carrying this TCR beta chain. This sample stems from a study of T cells in Graves' hyperthyroidism and ophthalmopathy. TCR beta CDR3 region amplification was performed from RNA transcripts. HTBI primers were used for first-round RT-PCR of the TCR CDR3. TCRdb re-called the multiplex PCR reads with MiXCR, one entry per CDR3 protein. The table lists about 710,000 distinct CDR3 sequences, 15% to 20% of them singletons. Per germline, CDR1 MNHNS and CDR2 SASEGT. There are 15 residues in the CDR3. J was trimmed by 6 bases and V by 11 bases; bases with no gene match: 13. This chain uses TRBV6-1 with TRBJ2-2, with 9 bases lining up with TRBD2. Sample: blood. The receptor's source is a man in his late teens or twenties with Graves' hyperthyroidism. The CDR3 is CASAASTSGPGELFF. For the CDR3, the DNA is TGTGCCTCAGCAGCAAGTACTAGCGGGCCCGGGGAGCTGTTTTTT.